This entry lists 24 T cell receptor beta chains sequenced from one sample in a study of blood T cell repertoires in COVID-19. The data were produced by immunoSEQ multiplex PCR, yet TCRdb's version contains in-frame clones alone and is incomplete. The data show under 150,000 clones, with almost 80% seen just once and 2.5% to 3.5% held by the top ten. Sequencing was done on a sample of PBMCs or T cells enriched from blood (not recorded which). The receptors here all came from a woman in her 50s who had recovered from COVID-19.

This chain connects TRBV18 to TRBJ2-1, with TRBD1 as a possible D gene (9 bases). V dropped 2 bases and J dropped 1 base, with 33 bases sitting between them. This CDR3 contains 23 residues. The germline gives CDR1 KGHSH, CDR2 LQKENI. CDR3 nucleotides: TGTGCCAGCTCACCATCGGCCGGAGGGACAGGGAGGGCAGGGACTAGGTCCTACAATGAGCAGTTCTTC. It codes for CASSPSAGGTGRAGTRSYNEQFF.

The genes are TRBV12-5 and TRBJ2-7; 9 bases map to TRBD1. Trimming at V came to 6 bases and at J to 4 bases, leaving 7 bases not matched to a gene. The CDR3 loop spans 14 amino acids. Germline CDR1 and CDR2: LGHNT and FRNRAP. This CDR3 reads CASGRDRVGYEQYF. CDR3 in DNA: TGTGCTAGTGGCCGGGACAGGGTTGGTTACGAGCAGTACTTC.

The chain recombines TRBV11-3 with TRBJ1-2, with D possibly TRBD1 on 5 matching bases. Germline V CDR1 and CDR2: SGHNT, YENEEA. Trimming cost V 1 base and J 8 bases, with 11 bases left between them. The CDR3 is made up of 13 amino acids. CDR3 bases: TGTGCCAGCAGCTTAGGCGGGGCGGAGGGCTACACCTTC. Residues: CASSLGGAEGYTF.

This clone was observed a few times. J is TRBJ2-5 and V is TRBV5-1, with D unclear. Germline V CDR1 and CDR2: SGHRS, YFSETQ. Trimming stripped 0 bases from V and 1 base from J, with 7 bases between. The CDR3 extends over 14 amino acids. This chain's CDR3 is CASSLGARQETQYF. The CDR3 region has the DNA TGCGCCAGCAGCTTGGGGGCACGCCAAGAGACCCAGTACTTC.

The chain couples TRBV28 to TRBJ2-3, with no clear D. Trimming removed 6 bases at V and 4 bases at J, with 17 bases between. The germline V gene has CDR1 MDHEN and CDR2 SYDVKM. This CDR3 has 15 residues. The CDR3 reads CASSPRTVVADTQYF. Written as DNA, the CDR3 is TGTGCCAGCAGCCCCCGCACAGTAGTTGCAGATACGCAGTATTTT.

This rearrangement joins TRBV6-6 to TRBJ1-5; 8 bases agree with TRBD1. Germline V gene sequence: CDR1 MNHNY, CDR2 SVGAGI (reference sequence). The V and J ends lost 4 bases and 6 bases, in that order; junction bases with no gene match: 11. The CDR3 extends over 16 amino acids. CDR3: CASSSRRQGQFQPQHF. CDR3 bases: TGTGCCAGCAGTTCGAGACGACAGGGGCAGTTTCAGCCCCAGCATTTT.

Relative to its sample, this clone is medium-sized. The rearrangement uses TRBV2 and TRBJ2-7, with 7 positions matching TRBD1. Unmatched junction bases numbered 9, after V lost 8 bases and J lost 2 bases. This CDR3 is 14 amino acids long. Germline V gene lookup returns CDR1 SNHLY and CDR2 FYNNEI. The CDR3 DNA sequence: TGTGCCAGCGATATCCGACAGGGAGCCTACGAGCAGTACTTC. Protein: CASDIRQGAYEQYF. The whole variable domain, remainder taken from reference TRBV2 and TRBJ2-7, is EPEVTQTPSHQVTQMGQEVILRCVPISNHLYFYWYRQILGQKVEFLVSFYNNEISEKSEIFDDQFSVERPDGSNFTLKIRSTKLEDSAMYFCASDIRQGAYEQYFGPGTRLTVT.

V usage is TRBV9 and J usage is TRBJ1-2; 7 nucleotides agree with TRBD1. The junction had 7 bases not matched to a gene; V was cut back by 3 bases and J by 8 bases. In germline, CDR1 is SGDLS, CDR2 YYNGEE. The CDR3 totals 13 residues. The CDR3 reads CASSADRPGGYTF. DNA of the CDR3: TGTGCCAGCAGCGCGGACAGGCCCGGAGGCTACACCTTC.

The chain couples TRBV14 to TRBJ2-3, with a tentative D call TRBD2 (5 bases). Germline V gives CDR1 SGHDN, CDR2 FVKESK. The V and J ends lost 5 bases and 5 bases respectively, with 11 bases between them. The CDR3 has 13 residues. The CDR3 coding sequence is TGTGCCAGCAGCAGAGGTGAGGGAGATACGCAGTATTTT. Its translation is CASSRGEGDTQYF.

This clone is a singleton in its sample. The chain is built from TRBV7-2 and TRBJ1-5, with D perhaps TRBD1 (5 bases). The CDR3 spans 14 residues. Trimming pared 5 bases from V and 4 bases from J, leaving 12 bases between. The germline V gene encodes CDR1 SGHTA and CDR2 FQGNSA. The CDR3 sequence is CASSRQGGNQPQHF. For the CDR3, the DNA is TGTGCCAGCAGCCGGCAGGGAGGAAATCAGCCCCAGCATTTT. The whole variable domain, filled in from reference TRBV7-2 and TRBJ1-5, reads GAGVSQSPSNKVTEKGKDVELRCDPISGHTALYWYRQSLGQGLEFLIYFQGNSAPDKSGLPSDRFSAERTGGSVSTLTIQRTQQEDSAVYLCASSRQGGNQPQHFGDGTRLSIL.

This clone was seen only a few times. This chain links TRBV5-1 with TRBJ2-2; TRBD1 matches at 8 bases. V shed 3 bases and J 7 bases; nucleotides not matched to a gene: 8. There are 15 residues in the CDR3. The V gene's germline CDR1 is SGHRS and CDR2 YFSETQ. CDR3 region: CASSSRQGLIGELFF. Here the CDR3 DNA reads TGCGCCAGCAGCTCGAGACAGGGGTTAATCGGGGAGCTGTTTTTT.

This rearrangement joins TRBV6-1 to TRBJ1-4, with D tentatively TRBD1 (5 bases). The CDR3 consists of 15 residues. The germline gives CDR1 MNHNS, CDR2 SASEGT. Trimming cost V 3 bases and J 5 bases, with 13 bases left between them. CDR3 sequence (DNA): TGTGCCAGCAGTGACCTTGGGGCGGGGAATGAAAAACTGTTTTTT. As protein: CASSDLGAGNEKLFF.

The chain couples TRBV27 to TRBJ2-7, with 9 bases that match TRBD1. With 7 bases clipped from V and 1 base from J, the junction kept 2 bases outside the gene matches. Germline values: CDR1 MNHEY, CDR2 SMNVEV (reference sequence). The CDR3 has 13 residues. In DNA form, the CDR3 reads TGTGCCAGCAAGGGACAGGGTTCCTACGAGCAGTACTTC. Amino acid sequence: CASKGQGSYEQYF.

The V call is TRBV12-3 or TRBV12-4, the J call TRBJ1-2; D is possibly TRBD1 (6 bases). The CDR3 has 13 residues. With 5 bases removed from V and 4 bases from J, the gap between germline ends came to 11 bases. The DNA for the CDR3 is TGTGCCAGCAGTCCCGGACAGAGCTATGGCTACACCTTC. This translates into CASSPGQSYGYTF.

The V and J genes are TRBV4-2 and TRBJ2-5, with D perhaps TRBD1 (6 bases). Deletions cut 2 bases from V and 4 bases from J, with 20 bases between. Germline V gives CDR1 LGHNA, CDR2 YNFKEQ. The length of the CDR3 is 17 residues. The CDR3 reads CASSQSGLSGGGETQYF. The CDR3 bases are TGTGCCAGCAGCCAAAGTGGGCTTAGTGGGGGCGGAGAGACCCAGTACTTC.

V is TRBV30 and J is TRBJ1-5, with D maybe TRBD1 (5 bases). Per the germline V gene, CDR1 is GTSNPN and CDR2 is SVGIG (reference sequence). The CDR3 runs to 13 residues. The V end lost 1 base, the J end lost 6 bases, and 10 bases lay between the germline ends. DNA of the CDR3: TGTGCCTGGAGTGGGGGGGTAGCTCAGCCCCAGCATTTT. It encodes CAWSGGVAQPQHF.

This rearrangement joins TRBV4-1 to TRBJ1-6; perhaps TRBD1 as D (5 bases). CDR3 length: 15 amino acids. Germline V gene sequence: CDR1 MGHRA, CDR2 YSYEKL. V dropped 6 bases and J dropped 1 base, with 10 bases sitting between them. In DNA, the CDR3 is TGCGCCAGCAGTTTGGCAGGGTCCTATAATTCACCCCTCCACTTT. It translates to CASSLAGSYNSPLHF.

V gene TRBV11-2 combines with J gene TRBJ1-1; TRBD1 matches at 7 bases. After removal of 5 bases from V and 4 bases from J, the junction contained 10 bases not matched to a gene. Germline V gene data show CDR1 as SGHAT and CDR2 as FQNNGV. The CDR3 is 15 residues long. This CDR3 reads CASSPRGRGVTEAFF. In DNA, the CDR3 is TGTGCCAGCAGCCCCCGGGGCAGGGGGGTCACTGAAGCTTTCTTT.

This chain links TRBV5-6 with TRBJ2-3, with TRBD1 identical over 8 bases. The CDR3 covers 16 residues. Germline CDR1 SGHDT, CDR2 YYEEEE. Trimming took 1 base from V and 0 from J; bases not matched to a gene: 4. The CDR3 sequence is CASSLPGQGSTDTQYF. CDR3 DNA sequence: TGTGCCAGCAGCTTGCCCGGACAGGGAAGCACAGATACGCAGTATTTT.

The chain combines TRBV7-3 with TRBJ2-4; D perhaps matches TRBD1 (6 bases). CDR3 length: 17 amino acids. Trimming cost V 0 bases and J 2 bases, with 14 bases left between them. Germline V gene lookup returns CDR1 SGHTA and CDR2 FQGTGA. CDR3 DNA sequence: TGTGCCAGCAGCTTAACGGGGGCGCAGGGGACCAAAAACATTCAGTACTTC. Residues: CASSLTGAQGTKNIQYF.

This chain links TRBV19 with TRBJ1-1; D uncertain. The V end was cut by 2 bases, the J end by 1 base, with 5 bases between. The germline gives CDR1 LNHDA, CDR2 SQIVND (reference sequence). The CDR3 runs to 13 residues. CDR3 region: CASSIPRNTEAFF. CDR3 bases: TGTGCCAGTAGTATACCCCGGAACACTGAAGCTTTCTTT.

The chain has TRBV19 and TRBJ1-5; 10 bases agree with TRBD1. J was trimmed by 0 bases and V by 6 bases; bases with no gene match: 5. This CDR3 is 16 amino acids long. CDR1 is LNHDA and CDR2 is SQIVND in the germline V gene (reference sequence). CDR3 residues: CASSRDRGSSNQPQHF. Here the CDR3 DNA reads TGTGCCAGTAGCCGGGACAGGGGATCTAGCAATCAGCCCCAGCATTTT.

This sequence joins TRBV5-1 and TRBJ1-1; 9 bases fit TRBD1. V was pared by 2 bases and J by 4 bases, with 6 bases of the junction left unmatched. The CDR3 has 15 residues. CDR1 SGHRS and CDR2 YFSETQ come from the germline V gene. CDR3 residues: CASSLYTGGGTEAFF. In nucleotides, the CDR3 is TGCGCCAGCAGCTTATACACAGGGGGCGGCACTGAAGCTTTCTTT. Complete variable domain (other parts from reference TRBV5-1 and TRBJ1-1): KAGVTQTPRYLIKTRGQQVTLSCSPISGHRSVSWYQQTPGQGLQFLFEYFSETQRNKGNFPGRFSGRQFSNSRSEMNVSTLELGDSALYLCASSLYTGGGTEAFFGQGTRLTVV.

This rearrangement joins TRBV5-4 to TRBJ1-6, with 10 bases fitting TRBD1. Per the germline V gene, CDR1 is SGHNT and CDR2 is YYREEE (reference sequence). V shed 3 bases and J 9 bases; nucleotides not matched to a gene: 6. This CDR3 is built from 15 residues. The DNA of the CDR3 is TGTGCCAGCAGCTCCCCCGGGACAGGGGTTTCACCCCTCCACTTT. This encodes CASSSPGTGVSPLHF.